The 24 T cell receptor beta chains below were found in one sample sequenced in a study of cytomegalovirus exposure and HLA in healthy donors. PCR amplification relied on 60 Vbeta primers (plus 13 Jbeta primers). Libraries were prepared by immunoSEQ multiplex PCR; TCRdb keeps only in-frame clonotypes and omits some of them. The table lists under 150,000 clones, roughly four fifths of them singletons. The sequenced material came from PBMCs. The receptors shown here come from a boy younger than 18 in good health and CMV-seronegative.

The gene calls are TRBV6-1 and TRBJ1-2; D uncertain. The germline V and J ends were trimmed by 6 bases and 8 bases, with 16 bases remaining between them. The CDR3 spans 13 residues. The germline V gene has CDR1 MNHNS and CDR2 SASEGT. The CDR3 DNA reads TGTGCCAGCAGGCCTCGACCCGAGGGAGGCTACACCTTC. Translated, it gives CASRPRPEGGYTF.

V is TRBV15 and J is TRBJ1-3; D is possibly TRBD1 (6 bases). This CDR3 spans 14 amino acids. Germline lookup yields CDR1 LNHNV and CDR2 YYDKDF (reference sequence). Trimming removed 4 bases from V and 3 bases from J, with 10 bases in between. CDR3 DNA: TGTGCCACCAGCACGGGAGGGGGTGGAAACACCATATATTTT. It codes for CATSTGGGGNTIYF.

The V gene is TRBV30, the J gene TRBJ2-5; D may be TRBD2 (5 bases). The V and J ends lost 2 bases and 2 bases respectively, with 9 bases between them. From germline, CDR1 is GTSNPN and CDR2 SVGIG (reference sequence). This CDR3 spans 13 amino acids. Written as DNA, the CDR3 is TGTGCCTGGAGTTGGACTTCGCAAGAGACCCAGTACTTC. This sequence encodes CAWSWTSQETQYF.

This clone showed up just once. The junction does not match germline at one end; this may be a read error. CDR3 loop: CAIKEQTQNAGELFF. CDR3 coding DNA: TGTGCCATCAAGGAGCAGACCCAGAACGCCGGGGAGCTGTTTTTT. The rearrangement joins TRBV10-3 to TRBJ2-2; D ambiguous. CDR3 length equals 15 residues. Germline CDR1 reads ENHRY; CDR2 reads SYGVKD.

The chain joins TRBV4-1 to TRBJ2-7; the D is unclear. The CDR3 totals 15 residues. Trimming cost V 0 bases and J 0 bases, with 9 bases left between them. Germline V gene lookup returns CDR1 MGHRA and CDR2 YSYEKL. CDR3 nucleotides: TGCGCCAGCAGCCAAGATCACAGCCTCTCCTACGAGCAGTACTTC. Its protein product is CASSQDHSLSYEQYF.

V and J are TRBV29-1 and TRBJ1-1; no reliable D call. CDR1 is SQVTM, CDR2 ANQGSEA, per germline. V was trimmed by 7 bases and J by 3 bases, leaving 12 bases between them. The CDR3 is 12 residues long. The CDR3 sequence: CSARTEYTEAFF. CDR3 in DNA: TGCAGCGCCCGGACTGAGTACACTGAAGCTTTCTTT.

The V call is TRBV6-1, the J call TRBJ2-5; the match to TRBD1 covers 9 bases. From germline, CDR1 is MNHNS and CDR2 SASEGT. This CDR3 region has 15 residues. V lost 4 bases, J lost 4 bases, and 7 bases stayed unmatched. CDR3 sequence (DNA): TGTGCCAGCAGTGCTAACAGGGGGCGCGGAGAGACCCAGTACTTC. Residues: CASSANRGRGETQYF.

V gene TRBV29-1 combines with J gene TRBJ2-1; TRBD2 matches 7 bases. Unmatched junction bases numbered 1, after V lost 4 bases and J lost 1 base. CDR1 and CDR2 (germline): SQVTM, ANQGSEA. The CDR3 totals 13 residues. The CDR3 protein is CSVGEGSYNEQFF. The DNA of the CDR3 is TGCAGCGTTGGGGAGGGTTCCTACAATGAGCAGTTCTTC.

CDR3 region: CASSRTSGASPSYEQYF. CDR3 DNA sequence: TGCGCCAGCTCCCGGACTAGCGGCGCCTCACCTTCCTACGAGCAGTACTTC. V gene TRBV5-1 combines with J gene TRBJ2-5, with TRBD2 matching 10 bases. The assigned J gene may be wrong: the sequence end matches TRBJ2-7 better. Germline loops: CDR1 SGHRS, CDR2 YFSETQ. The CDR3 sequence is 17 residues long.

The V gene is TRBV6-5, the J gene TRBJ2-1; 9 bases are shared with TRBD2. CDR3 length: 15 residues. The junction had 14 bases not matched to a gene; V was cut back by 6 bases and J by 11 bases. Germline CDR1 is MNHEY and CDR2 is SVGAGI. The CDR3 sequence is CASSRILAGSDKQFF. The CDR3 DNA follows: TGTGCCAGCAGCCGAATTCTAGCGGGGTCAGACAAGCAGTTCTTC.

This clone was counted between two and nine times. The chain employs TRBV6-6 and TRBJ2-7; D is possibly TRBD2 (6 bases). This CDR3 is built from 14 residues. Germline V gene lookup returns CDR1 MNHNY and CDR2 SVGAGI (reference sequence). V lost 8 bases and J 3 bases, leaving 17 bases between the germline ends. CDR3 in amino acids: CASGGTSSNYEQYF. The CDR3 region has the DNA TGTGCCAGCGGTGGAACTAGCTCTAACTACGAGCAGTACTTC.

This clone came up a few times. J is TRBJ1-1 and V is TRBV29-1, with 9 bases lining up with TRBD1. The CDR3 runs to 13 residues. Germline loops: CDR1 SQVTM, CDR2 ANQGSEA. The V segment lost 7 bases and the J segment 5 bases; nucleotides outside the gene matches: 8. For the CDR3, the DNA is TGCAGCGGTCTACAGGGGGCGCGGACTGAAGCTTTCTTT. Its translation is CSGLQGARTEAFF.

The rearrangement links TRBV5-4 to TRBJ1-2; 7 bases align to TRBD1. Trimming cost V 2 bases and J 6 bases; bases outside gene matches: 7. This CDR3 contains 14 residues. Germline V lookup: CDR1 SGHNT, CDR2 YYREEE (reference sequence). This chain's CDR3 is CASSFRGAQHGYTF. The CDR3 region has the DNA TGTGCCAGCAGCTTCAGGGGGGCGCAACATGGCTACACCTTC.

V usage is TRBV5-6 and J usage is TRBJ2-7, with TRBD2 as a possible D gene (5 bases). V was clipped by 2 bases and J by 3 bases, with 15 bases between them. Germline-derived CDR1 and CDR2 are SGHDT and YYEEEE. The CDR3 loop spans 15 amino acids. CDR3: CASSLYRGSGYEQYF. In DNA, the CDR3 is TGTGCCAGCAGCTTATATAGAGGGTCGGGCTACGAGCAGTACTTC. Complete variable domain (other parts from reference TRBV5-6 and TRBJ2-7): DAGVTQSPTHLIKTRGQQVTLRCSPKSGHDTVSWYQQALGQGPQFIFQYYEEEERQRGNFPDRFSGHQFPNYSSELNVNALLLGDSALYLCASSLYRGSGYEQYFGPGTRLTVT.

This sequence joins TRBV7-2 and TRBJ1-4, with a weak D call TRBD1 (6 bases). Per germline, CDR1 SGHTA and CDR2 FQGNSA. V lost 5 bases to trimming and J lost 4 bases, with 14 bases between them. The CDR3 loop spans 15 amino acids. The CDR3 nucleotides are TGTGCCAGCAGCCCGCCGGGACACTATAATGAAAAACTGTTTTTT. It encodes CASSPPGHYNEKLFF.

CDR3 in DNA: TGTGCCAGCAGCTTAGAGAGGACAGGGGACAATCAGCCCCAGCATTTT. Translation gives CASSLERTGDNQPQHF. The chain employs TRBV7-8 and TRBJ1-5; TRBD1 matches 9 bases. V lost 1 base and J lost 3; bases outside the gene matches: 4. Germline lookup yields CDR1 SGHVS and CDR2 FQNEAQ. The CDR3 is made up of 16 amino acids.

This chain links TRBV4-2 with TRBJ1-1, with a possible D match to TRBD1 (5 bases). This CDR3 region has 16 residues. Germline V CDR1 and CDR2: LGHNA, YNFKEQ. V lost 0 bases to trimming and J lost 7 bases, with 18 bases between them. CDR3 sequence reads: CASSQDTRGRNLEAFF. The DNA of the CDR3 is TGTGCCAGCAGCCAAGATACAAGGGGCCGTAACCTTGAAGCTTTCTTT.

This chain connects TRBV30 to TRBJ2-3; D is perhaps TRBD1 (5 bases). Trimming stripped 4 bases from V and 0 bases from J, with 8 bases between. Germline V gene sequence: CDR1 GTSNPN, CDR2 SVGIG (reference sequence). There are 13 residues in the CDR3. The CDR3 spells CAWKDKSTDTQYF. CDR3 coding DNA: TGTGCCTGGAAGGACAAGAGCACAGATACGCAGTATTTT.

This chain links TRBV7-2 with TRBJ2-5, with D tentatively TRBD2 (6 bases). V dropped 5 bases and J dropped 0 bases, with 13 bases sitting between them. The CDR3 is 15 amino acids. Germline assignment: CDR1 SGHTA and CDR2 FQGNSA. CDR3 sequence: CASSRETAYQETQYF. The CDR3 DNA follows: TGTGCCAGCAGCCGGGAGACCGCGTACCAAGAGACCCAGTACTTC. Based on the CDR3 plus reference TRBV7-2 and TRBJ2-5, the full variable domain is GAGVSQSPSNKVTEKGKDVELRCDPISGHTALYWYRQSLGQGLEFLIYFQGNSAPDKSGLPSDRFSAERTGGSVSTLTIQRTQQEDSAVYLCASSRETAYQETQYFGPGTRLLVL.

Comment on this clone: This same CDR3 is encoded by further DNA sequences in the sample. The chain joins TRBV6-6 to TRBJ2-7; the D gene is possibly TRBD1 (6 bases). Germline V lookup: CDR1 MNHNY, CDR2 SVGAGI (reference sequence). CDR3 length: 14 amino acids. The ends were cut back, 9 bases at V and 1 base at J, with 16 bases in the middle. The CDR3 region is CASSTRDKSYEQYF. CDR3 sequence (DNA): TGTGCCAGTAGTACCCGGGACAAGTCCTACGAGCAGTACTTC.

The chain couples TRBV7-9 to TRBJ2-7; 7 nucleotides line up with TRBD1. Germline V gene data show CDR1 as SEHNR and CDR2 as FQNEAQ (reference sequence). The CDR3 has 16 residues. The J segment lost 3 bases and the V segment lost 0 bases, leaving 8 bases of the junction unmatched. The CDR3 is CASSLAATGELYEQYF. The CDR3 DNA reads TGTGCCAGCAGCTTAGCGGCCACAGGGGAGCTCTACGAGCAGTACTTC.

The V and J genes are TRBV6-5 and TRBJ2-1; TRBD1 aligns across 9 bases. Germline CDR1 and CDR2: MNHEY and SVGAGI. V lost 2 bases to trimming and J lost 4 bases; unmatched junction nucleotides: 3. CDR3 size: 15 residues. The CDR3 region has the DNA TGTGCCAGCAGTTACCGACAGGGGGGTTACAATGAGCAGTTCTTC. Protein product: CASSYRQGGYNEQFF.

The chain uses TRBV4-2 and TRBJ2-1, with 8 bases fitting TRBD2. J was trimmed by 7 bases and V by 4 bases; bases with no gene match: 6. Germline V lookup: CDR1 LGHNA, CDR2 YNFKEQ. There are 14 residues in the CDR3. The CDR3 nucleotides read TGTGCCAGCAGCCGTGCGGGAGGAGCGAATGAGCAGTTCTTC. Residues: CASSRAGGANEQFF.

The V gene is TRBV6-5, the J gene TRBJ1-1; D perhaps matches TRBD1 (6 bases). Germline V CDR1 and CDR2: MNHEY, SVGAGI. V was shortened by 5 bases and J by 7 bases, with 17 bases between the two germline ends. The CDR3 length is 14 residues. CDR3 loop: CASSPLQGGGEAFF. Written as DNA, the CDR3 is TGTGCCAGCAGTCCTTTACAGGGAGGGGGTGAAGCTTTCTTT.